This TCR beta chain derives from a study of technical replicates of blood from a few donors. V shed 0 bases and J 4 bases; nucleotides not matched to a gene: 4. CDR1 is LGHNA and CDR2 is YSLEER in the germline V gene. The length of the CDR3 is 15 residues. Libraries were prepared by immunoSEQ multiplex PCR; TCRdb keeps only in-frame clonotypes and omits some of them. The table shows almost 90,000 clones, with 85% to 95% occurring only once. Input material: T cells isolated from PBMCs. This chain connects TRBV4-3 to TRBJ2-5; 8 nucleotides match TRBD1. This clonotype was obtained from a human donor in good health. In DNA form, the CDR3 reads TGCGCCAGCAGCCAAGATGGGGACAGGAGAGAGACCCAGTACTTC. Amino acids: CASSQDGDRRETQYF.